The source of this T cell receptor beta chain is a study of blood T cell repertoires in COVID-19. About the study: Spain, Italy and the United States supplied samples that represented acute and convalescent COVID-19.

Germline loops: CDR1 LGHDT, CDR2 YNNKEL (reference sequence). The CDR3 covers 13 residues. V was clipped by 4 bases and J by 7 bases, with 13 bases between them. Allocation to cohorts depended on clinical history reported by the participants. The method was immunoSEQ multiplex PCR; TCRdb's version includes in-frame clones alone and lacks a portion of them. Of under 350,000 clones listed, around nine tenths were seen once; the top ten hold approximately 2.5%. Sequenced sample: PBMCs or T cells enriched from blood (not recorded which). The TCR sequence derives from a man aged 60 to 75 who had recovered from COVID-19. The V and J genes are TRBV3-1 (or the pseudogene TRBV3-2) and TRBJ2-5; D gene ambiguous. CDR3 loop: CASSPDSLGTQYF. The CDR3 DNA is TGTGCCAGCAGCCCTGATTCCCTAGGGACCCAGTACTTC.